This T cell receptor beta chain was found in a study of Ad26.COV2.S vaccination and SARS-CoV-2 variants. Findings and caveats of the study: Breadth of non-spike TCRs did not differ between vaccinees and placebo recipients. In vaccinated individuals, spike-specific CD8+ and CD4+ T cell responses reportedly displayed substantial breadth.

Documented treatment: around 19 received Ad26.COV2.S at low or high dose, single or two shots; roughly five received placebo; per-sample allocation not given. All samples were drawn on day 63, counting from the first vaccine or placebo injection. Data came from immunoSEQ multiplex PCR; TCRdb stores just in-frame clones and leaves some out. The table lists 380,000 or so clones, 75% to 90% of them singletons. Note on this clone: As yet, its antigen is unknown.

Trimming stripped 4 bases from V and 1 base from J, with 10 bases between. Germline V gene data show CDR1 as SGHDN and CDR2 as FVKESK. The CDR3 has 14 residues. This chain links TRBV14 with TRBJ2-5, with TRBD2 as a possible D gene (6 bases). Sequenced material: peripheral blood, taken in a trial of Ad26.COV2.S vaccine versus placebo. This sequence was found in a person aged 18-65 years who received the Ad26.COV2.S COVID-19 vaccine or a placebo. The CDR3 reads CASSRVAVQETQYF. CDR3 nucleotides: TGTGCCAGCAGCCGCGTAGCGGTCCAAGAGACCCAGTACTTC.